The clone carrying this T cell receptor (beta chain) has just a few counts. In TCRdb, the 5' RACE reads were re-called with MiXCR into one record per CDR3 protein. The sample holds roughly 450,000 distinct CDR3 sequences, under 20% seen once. These data come from a study of T-cell memory formation after mild COVID-19. On the study more broadly: Largely, the TCR clusters proved donor specific.

The V and J ends lost 5 bases and 7 bases respectively, with 14 bases between them. The CDR3 has 13 residues. Germline V gives CDR1 SGHVS, CDR2 FNYEAQ. The material sequenced was PBMCs or a T cell subset sorted from them (not recorded which). The chain employs TRBV7-6 and TRBJ1-2; D is undetermined. The sequence was collected from a man younger than 35 who had mild COVID-19 (a few samples of this study predate the infection). Cell type and time point are not known. The DNA for the CDR3 is TGTGCCAGCAGCACCGCCCGAGCTTCTGGCTACACCTTC. It codes for CASSTARASGYTF.